The 20 T cell receptor beta chains below all came from one sample that was sequenced in a study of OX40 agonist ivuxolimab in advanced cancers. Sequenced by immunoSEQ multiplex PCR; TCRdb stores in-frame clones only, minus some. In the table there are 55,000 or so clones, 75% to 90% of which are singletons. Sequenced material: CD4+ or CD8+ T cells sorted from blood, taken in a trial of the OX40 agonist ivuxolimab. The receptors shown here come from an adult with an advanced solid tumor such as melanoma, head and neck, liver or kidney cancer.

The V gene is TRBV6-5, the J gene TRBJ1-3; unclear D gene. Trimming pared 7 bases from V and 4 bases from J, leaving 8 bases between. In germline, CDR1 is MNHEY, CDR2 SVGAGI. The CDR3 runs 12 residues. The CDR3 sequence: CASTTQGNTIYF. In nucleotides, the CDR3 is TGTGCCAGCACCACACAAGGAAACACCATATATTTT.

This clone appeared once. For the CDR3, the DNA is TGTGCCAGCAACCCGGGGCGTGGGACTGAAGCTTTCTTT. Its translation is CASNPGRGTEAFF. This rearrangement joins TRBV11-2 to TRBJ1-1; D might be TRBD1 (5 bases). Per the germline V gene, CDR1 is SGHAT and CDR2 is FQNNGV. This CDR3 region has 13 residues. The germline V and J ends were trimmed by 7 bases and 5 bases, with 14 bases remaining between them.

The chain has TRBV19 and TRBJ1-1; 9 nucleotides line up with TRBD1. This CDR3 has 14 amino acids. V lost 5 bases and J lost 7; bases outside the gene matches: 8. Germline V lookup: CDR1 LNHDA, CDR2 SQIVND (reference sequence). CDR3 DNA: TGTGCCAGTAGTTGGCGGGACAGGGCCCTTGAAGCTTTCTTT. It encodes CASSWRDRALEAFF.

The chain has TRBV6-5 and TRBJ2-7, with D maybe TRBD1 (6 bases). CDR1 MNHEY and CDR2 SVGAGI come from the germline V gene. V was clipped by 8 bases and J by 7 bases, with 21 bases between them. The CDR3 runs 14 residues. The CDR3 region is CASRGGQGFREQYF. In DNA form, the CDR3 reads TGTGCCAGCCGAGGCGGGCAGGGGTTTCGGGAGCAGTACTTC.

This clone turned up a few times. This chain joins TRBV4-2 and TRBJ2-5; D ambiguous. This CDR3 is 16 amino acids long. Deletions cut 1 base from V and 3 bases from J, with 15 bases between. Germline V CDR1 and CDR2: LGHNA, YNFKEQ. CDR3 nucleotide sequence: TGTGCCAGCAGCCAAGGGTCCAGCGCCCCGGAAGAGACCCAGTACTTC. As protein: CASSQGSSAPEETQYF.

J is TRBJ2-7 and V is TRBV19; D is uncertain. Germline V CDR1 and CDR2: LNHDA, SQIVND (reference sequence). V lost 3 bases, J lost 3 bases, and 9 bases lay in between. The CDR3 length is 13 residues. The CDR3 DNA reads TGTGCCAGTAGTATCGGGCAACTCTACGAGCAGTACTTC. It specifies CASSIGQLYEQYF.

The chain has TRBV28 and TRBJ2-7; unclear D gene. The germline V gene encodes CDR1 MDHEN and CDR2 SYDVKM. Trimming removed 2 bases at V and 7 bases at J, with 12 bases between. The CDR3 is made up of 13 amino acids. The CDR3 region is CASSLTSPLEQYF. DNA for the CDR3: TGTGCCAGCAGTTTAACTTCCCCGTTGGAGCAGTACTTC.

This chain connects TRBV6-6 to TRBJ2-7; 13 positions match TRBD2. With V trimmed by 6 bases and J by 6 bases, 8 bases remained unmatched. The CDR3 contains 15 residues. CDR1 is MNHNY and CDR2 is SVGAGI in the germline V gene (reference sequence). In DNA, the CDR3 is TGTGCCAGCAGCCCCGGACTAGCGGGAGATCTCGAGCAGTACTTC. Residues: CASSPGLAGDLEQYF.

V gene TRBV10-3 combines with J gene TRBJ2-1; perhaps TRBD2 as D (5 bases). With 7 bases removed from V and 3 bases from J, the gap between germline ends came to 13 bases. CDR1 is ENHRY, CDR2 SYGVKD, per germline. The CDR3 spans 14 residues. As DNA, the CDR3 is TGTGCCATCAAGGGAGCGGCCCTCTACAATGAGCAGTTCTTC. Translated, it gives CAIKGAALYNEQFF.

The chain joins TRBV9 to TRBJ1-6; D unresolved. The CDR3 consists of 14 residues. The V and J ends lost 0 bases and 4 bases respectively, with 5 bases between them. The germline V gene encodes CDR1 SGDLS and CDR2 YYNGEE. CDR3 nucleotides: TGTGCCAGCAGCGTAGACAGTTATAATTCACCCCTCCACTTT. Amino acids: CASSVDSYNSPLHF.

The chain links TRBV5-4 to TRBJ2-2; D remains ambiguous. The V gene's germline CDR1 is SGHNT and CDR2 YYREEE (reference sequence). The CDR3 runs to 13 residues. Trimming pared 2 bases from V and 5 bases from J, leaving 7 bases between. The DNA for the CDR3 is TGTGCCAGCAGCTTAGTACGGACCGGGGAGCTGTTTTTT. This encodes CASSLVRTGELFF.

This sequence joins TRBV7-2 and TRBJ2-1, with 9 bases fitting TRBD2. This CDR3 has 16 residues. The V gene's germline CDR1 is SGHTA and CDR2 FQGNSA. V lost 6 bases, J lost 9 bases, and 15 bases stayed unmatched. The CDR3 DNA reads as TGTGCCAGCAGTCGTGGACTAGCGATAGGCGGGGGTGAGCAGTTCTTC. Translated, it gives CASSRGLAIGGGEQFF.

V usage is TRBV7-9 and J usage is TRBJ2-2, with TRBD2 identical over 7 bases. V gave up 3 bases and J gave up 6 bases; unmatched junction bases: 13. Germline V gene lookup returns CDR1 SEHNR and CDR2 FQNEAQ (reference sequence). The CDR3 runs 17 residues. The CDR3 DNA sequence: TGTGCCAGCAGCTTTAGTGGCGGGAGCAATGGGGCCGGGGAGCTGTTTTTT. Its translation: CASSFSGGSNGAGELFF.

The V and J genes are TRBV7-9 and TRBJ2-1; TRBD2 agrees at 9 bases. The CDR3 is made up of 16 amino acids. Per the germline V gene, CDR1 is SEHNR and CDR2 is FQNEAQ (reference sequence). V gave up 2 bases and J gave up 4 bases; unmatched junction bases: 6. This chain's CDR3 is CASSLSSSGIYNEQFF. In DNA form, the CDR3 reads TGTGCCAGCAGCTTAAGCTCTAGCGGGATTTACAATGAGCAGTTCTTC.

This chain joins TRBV7-2 and TRBJ2-1; 9 bases are shared with TRBD1. Germline V CDR1 and CDR2: SGHTA, FQGNSA. The V gene end was trimmed by 11 bases and the J gene end by 7 bases; junction bases not matched to a gene: 9. The CDR3 has 13 amino acids. The CDR3 here is CAGLDRGANEQFF. CDR3 nucleotide sequence: TGTGCCGGCCTGGACAGGGGTGCAAATGAGCAGTTCTTC.

The chain uses TRBV6-5 and TRBJ2-2; D is perhaps TRBD1 (6 bases). Trimming shortened V by 8 bases and J by 0 bases, and 13 bases separated the two germline ends. The CDR3 totals 15 residues. Germline V lookup: CDR1 MNHEY, CDR2 SVGAGI. Here the CDR3 reads CASRGTQSNTGELFF. The CDR3 DNA reads as TGTGCCAGCCGAGGGACACAATCGAACACCGGGGAGCTGTTTTTT.

The CDR3 loop reads CASSGNQPQHF. The CDR3 DNA is TGTGCCAGTAGCGGAAATCAGCCCCAGCATTTT. The rearrangement links TRBV19 to TRBJ1-5, with D uncertain. CDR1 is LNHDA and CDR2 is SQIVND in the germline V gene (reference sequence). V lost 6 bases to trimming and J lost 4 bases, with 4 bases between them. The length of the CDR3 is 11 residues. Full variable domain (outside the CDR3, taken from reference TRBV19 and TRBJ1-5): DGGITQSPKYLFRKEGQNVTLSCEQNLNHDAMYWYRQDPGQGLRLIYYSQIVNDFQKGDIAEGYSVSREKKESFPLTVTSAQKNPTAFYLCASSGNQPQHFGDGTRLSIL.

The chain uses TRBV5-5 and TRBJ1-1, with a tentative D call TRBD1 (6 bases). This CDR3 contains 13 residues. V shed 4 bases and J shed 8 bases, with 15 bases lying between them. Germline lookup yields CDR1 SGHKS and CDR2 YYEKEE (reference sequence). CDR3 in DNA: TGTGCCAGCAGCGCCAAAGGGGGGTTGGAAGCTTTCTTT. Amino acids: CASSAKGGLEAFF.

V usage is TRBV5-4 and J usage is TRBJ1-5, with TRBD1 as a possible D gene (5 bases). The CDR3 loop spans 14 amino acids. V was clipped by 3 bases and J by 4 bases, with 11 bases between them. In germline, CDR1 is SGHNT, CDR2 YYREEE (reference sequence). DNA of the CDR3: TGTGCCAGCAGCTCAGGGCCAGCGAATCAGCCCCAGCATTTT. Protein sequence: CASSSGPANQPQHF.

The rearrangement joins TRBV19 to TRBJ1-2; 8 nucleotides align to TRBD1. Germline assignment: CDR1 LNHDA and CDR2 SQIVND (reference sequence). There are 15 residues in the CDR3. Trimming cost V 7 bases and J 1 base; bases outside gene matches: 8. The CDR3 here is CASKEGTGVNYGYTF. The CDR3 DNA reads TGTGCCAGTAAGGAAGGGACAGGCGTTAACTATGGCTACACCTTC.